The T cell receptor beta chain under discussion was sequenced for a study of T cells in Graves' hyperthyroidism and ophthalmopathy. Overall study findings and caveats: Clonotypes that were expanded in thyroid above 0.001 mostly appeared in blood too.

The CDR3 is 16 residues long. Trimming pared 0 bases from V and 2 bases from J, leaving 13 bases between. Per germline, CDR1 MNHEY and CDR2 SVGAGI. In its sample, this clonotype was seen many times. What it recognizes is unknown. Fresh 10 ml peripheral blood yielded PBMCs. Amplified TCR beta CDR3 regions came from RNA transcripts. RT-PCR in the first round (using the HTBI primer set) targeted the TCR CDR3. MiXCR, run by TCRdb on the multiplex PCR reads, gives a single entry per CDR3 protein. The sample contains about 350,000 distinct CDR3 sequences, less than 20% of which appear only once. V usage is TRBV6-5 and J usage is TRBJ1-2; perhaps TRBD1 as D (5 bases). Input material: blood. The clonotype comes from a woman aged 40 to 50 with Graves' ophthalmopathy. CDR3 amino acids: CASSYSIGEKNYGYTF. Written as DNA, the CDR3 is TGTGCCAGCAGTTACTCGATAGGGGAAAAGAACTATGGCTACACCTTC.